The source of this T cell receptor (beta chain) is a study of blood T cell repertoires in COVID-19. Study-level information: Donors in the United States, Italy and Spain gave samples during acute or convalescent COVID-19. In each case, the material was cDNA or gDNA derived from T cells, B-cell-depleted T cells, or PBMCs.

Authors' data handling: Reference gene primer amplification yielded estimated nucleated cell counts. Data came from immunoSEQ multiplex PCR; TCRdb stores just in-frame clones and leaves some out. Clonal size and the V and J genes are those of that table, whereas D and trimming came from the DNA. The sample records 210,000 or so clones, roughly 88% being singletons. V lost 0 bases and J lost 0; bases outside the gene matches: 1. The CDR3 length is 17 residues. CDR1 and CDR2 from the germline V gene are SGHTA and FQGNSA. The sequence was obtained from a woman in her thirties or forties who had recovered from COVID-19. The rearrangement joins TRBV7-2 to TRBJ1-4; 10 nucleotides align to TRBD1. The source material was peripheral blood. CDR3 in amino acids: CASSLAGTGATNEKLFF. The CDR3 DNA reads TGTGCCAGCAGCTTAGCCGGGACAGGGGCAACTAATGAAAAACTGTTTTTT. The entire variable domain, with the rest obtained from reference TRBV7-2 and TRBJ1-4, is as follows: GAGVSQSPSNKVTEKGKDVELRCDPISGHTALYWYRQSLGQGLEFLIYFQGNSAPDKSGLPSDRFSAERTGGSVSTLTIQRTQQEDSAVYLCASSLAGTGATNEKLFFGSGTQLSVL.